Each of the 27 T cell receptor beta chains below was sequenced from the same sample in a study of T cell responses to AZD1222 COVID-19 vaccine. Here immunoSEQ multiplex PCR was the method, and the copy in TCRdb shows in-frame clones only, minus some. The table lists approximately 160,000 clones, around nine tenths of them singletons. Sequencing used peripheral blood, obtained on day 0 of AZD1222 vaccination. These receptors originate from an adult in good health.

V is TRBV5-4 and J is TRBJ1-2; TRBD1 agrees at 9 bases. Unmatched junction bases numbered 5, after V lost 0 bases and J lost 5 bases. The CDR3 length is 15 residues. CDR1 and CDR2 from the germline V gene are SGHNT and YYREEE (reference sequence). CDR3 sequence: CASSLGGQGDYGYTF. Here the CDR3 DNA reads TGTGCCAGCAGCTTGGGGGGACAGGGTGATTATGGCTACACCTTC.

This chain uses TRBV19 with TRBJ1-6, with D hard to call. CDR3 length: 14 residues. CDR1 is LNHDA, CDR2 SQIVND, per germline (reference sequence). The V end lost 3 bases, the J end lost 8 bases, and 11 bases lay between the germline ends. CDR3 in amino acids: CASSMRGQDSPLHF. The CDR3 bases are TGTGCCAGTAGTATGCGAGGGCAGGATTCACCCCTCCACTTT.

The CDR3 DNA reads as TGTGCCTCCCTACTCCCGTATTTAAGGACAGGTTCATGGTCACCCCTCCACTTT. Residues: CASLLPYLRTGSWSPLHF. J is TRBJ1-6 and V is TRBV30, with 7 bases fitting TRBD1. CDR3 size: 18 residues. CDR1 and CDR2 from the germline V gene are GTSNPN and SVGIG (reference sequence). Trimming at V came to 7 bases and at J to 10 bases, leaving 25 bases not matched to a gene.

The rearrangement uses TRBV7-8 and TRBJ2-7, with D perhaps TRBD2 (7 bases). CDR1 SGHVS and CDR2 FQNEAQ come from the germline V gene. Trimming removed 6 bases at V and 1 base at J, with 16 bases between. The CDR3 is 15 residues long. The CDR3 here is CASSLEGGGSYEQYF. The CDR3 DNA is TGTGCCAGCAGTCTCGAGGGGGGGGGATCCTACGAGCAGTACTTC.

A single count supports this clone. The chain couples TRBV15 to TRBJ2-1; D might be TRBD1 (6 bases). CDR1 is LNHNV and CDR2 is YYDKDF in the germline V gene (reference sequence). This CDR3 spans 14 amino acids. Trimming stripped 2 bases from V and 6 bases from J, with 11 bases between. The CDR3 sequence: CATSRQGFGNEQFF. CDR3 bases: TGTGCCACCAGCAGACAGGGGTTCGGCAATGAGCAGTTCTTC.

The chain employs TRBV5-6 and TRBJ2-1; 8 bases are shared with TRBD2. Trimming cost V 3 bases and J 4 bases; bases outside gene matches: 9. This CDR3 has 16 amino acids. Germline V gene data show CDR1 as SGHDT and CDR2 as YYEEEE. The CDR3: CASSWEAGDSYNEQFF. In DNA, the CDR3 is TGTGCCAGCAGCTGGGAAGCGGGGGACTCATACAATGAGCAGTTCTTC.

The chain couples TRBV7-3 to TRBJ1-2; D ambiguous. Per the germline V gene, CDR1 is SGHTA and CDR2 is FQGTGA. The CDR3 has 17 residues. V was pared by 5 bases and J by 6 bases, with 25 bases between. The CDR3 spells CASSRSGSPRGSDGYTF. CDR3 bases: TGTGCCAGCAGCCGTAGCGGTTCCCCCCGAGGCTCGGATGGCTACACCTTC.

Written as DNA, the CDR3 is TGTGCCAGCAGAAACGGGAGAAGGGAGACCCAGTACTTC. Its translation: CASRNGRRETQYF. The chain links TRBV27 to TRBJ2-5; D is possibly TRBD2 (6 bases). The CDR3 contains 13 residues. Per the germline V gene, CDR1 is MNHEY and CDR2 is SMNVEV (reference sequence). The V gene lost 6 bases and the J gene lost 5 bases, with 13 bases spanning the gap.

The chain recombines TRBV18 with TRBJ1-5, with a possible D match to TRBD1 (5 bases). CDR1 and CDR2 (germline): KGHSH, LQKENI. The V end was cut by 6 bases, the J end by 4 bases, with 10 bases between. The CDR3 spans 13 residues. The CDR3 here is CASSPDTNQPQHF. As DNA, the CDR3 is TGTGCCAGCTCCCCGGACACAAATCAGCCCCAGCATTTT.

This chain uses TRBV9 with TRBJ1-2, with D unresolved. The V end lost 0 bases, the J end lost 4 bases, and 10 bases lay between the germline ends. The germline CDR1 and CDR2 sequences are SGDLS and YYNGEE. The CDR3 runs 14 residues. As DNA, the CDR3 is TGTGCCAGCAGCGTAGCTGGGCAGTTCTATGGCTACACCTTC. Residues: CASSVAGQFYGYTF.

The rearrangement links TRBV5-6 to TRBJ2-7; D is undetermined. This CDR3 has 15 residues. V was pared by 3 bases and J by 0 bases, with 13 bases between. Germline assignment: CDR1 SGHDT and CDR2 YYEEEE. The CDR3 region has the DNA TGTGCCAGCAGCTCCCTAGGGCCTGGCTCCTACGAGCAGTACTTC. As protein: CASSSLGPGSYEQYF.

This rearrangement joins TRBV19 to TRBJ1-5, with D perhaps TRBD1 (5 bases). V was shortened by 7 bases and J by 4 bases, with 17 bases between the two germline ends. The germline V gene encodes CDR1 LNHDA and CDR2 SQIVND (reference sequence). This CDR3 spans 15 amino acids. The CDR3 sequence is CASINAGTLNQPQHF. The CDR3 DNA sequence: TGTGCCAGTATAAATGCCGGGACGCTAAATCAGCCCCAGCATTTT. Full variable domain (rest looked up from reference TRBV19 and TRBJ1-5): DGGITQSPKYLFRKEGQNVTLSCEQNLNHDAMYWYRQDPGQGLRLIYYSQIVNDFQKGDIAEGYSVSREKKESFPLTVTSAQKNPTAFYLCASINAGTLNQPQHFGDGTRLSIL.

The chain combines TRBV2 with TRBJ2-6, with 7 bases matching TRBD2. V trimming: 7 bases; J trimming: 0 bases; junction bases outside the gene matches: 6. This CDR3 has 16 residues. Germline lookup yields CDR1 SNHLY and CDR2 FYNNEI. The CDR3 region is CASTWEGRSGANVLTF. CDR3 nucleotides: TGTGCCAGCACCTGGGAGGGGCGCTCTGGGGCCAACGTCCTGACTTTC.

V and J are TRBV5-6 and TRBJ1-1, with TRBD1 identical over 7 bases. The CDR3 covers 15 residues. Germline V gene sequence: CDR1 SGHDT, CDR2 YYEEEE. Losses at the gene ends were 4 bases for V and 6 bases for J; bases not matched to a gene: 12. CDR3: CASSPRQGWLPEAFF. For the CDR3, the DNA is TGTGCCAGCAGCCCCCGACAGGGTTGGCTACCTGAAGCTTTCTTT.

CDR3 bases: TGTGCCAGCAGCCAGACAGAGCTCTATGGCTACACCTTC. Protein sequence: CASSQTELYGYTF. The rearrangement uses TRBV14 and TRBJ1-2; D possibly corresponds to TRBD1 (5 bases). Germline loops: CDR1 SGHDN, CDR2 FVKESK. Trimming left V 3 bases short and J 4 bases short, with 9 bases between. CDR3 size: 13 residues.

The chain recombines TRBV5-8 with TRBJ2-5; TRBD2 aligns across 9 bases. CDR3 length: 15 amino acids. In germline, CDR1 is SGHTS, CDR2 YDEGEE. V lost 1 base to trimming and J lost 1 base; unmatched junction nucleotides: 2. The CDR3 coding sequence is TGTGCCAGCAGCTTGCCGGGACTAGCCCAAGAGACCCAGTACTTC. Translation: CASSLPGLAQETQYF.

The gene calls are TRBV25-1 and TRBJ1-2; D is undetermined. The CDR3 runs 15 residues. Germline loops: CDR1 MGHDK, CDR2 SYGVNS. Trimming stripped 5 bases from V and 0 bases from J, with 13 bases between. CDR3 sequence (DNA): TGTGCCAGCAGTACCTCGCCCGAATCTAACTATGGCTACACCTTC. Its protein is CASSTSPESNYGYTF.

The genes are TRBV2 and TRBJ2-6; 8 bases are a match to TRBD1. This CDR3 is built from 17 residues. The V segment lost 8 bases and the J segment 1 base; nucleotides outside the gene matches: 10. Germline CDR1 reads SNHLY; CDR2 reads FYNNEI. The DNA of the CDR3 is TGTGCCAGCGGGAGGCAGGGGGCTCTTTCTGGGGCCAACGTCCTGACTTTC. It translates to CASGRQGALSGANVLTF. The full variable domain, completed using reference TRBV2 and TRBJ2-6, is EPEVTQTPSHQVTQMGQEVILRCVPISNHLYFYWYRQILGQKVEFLVSFYNNEISEKSEIFDDQFSVERPDGSNFTLKIRSTKLEDSAMYFCASGRQGALSGANVLTFGAGSRLTVL.

The chain combines TRBV5-6 with TRBJ1-3; the D is unclear. CDR1 and CDR2 (germline): SGHDT, YYEEEE. V lost 3 bases and J lost 8, with 15 bases in between. The length of the CDR3 is 14 residues. This CDR3 is CASSYLGPGDTIYF. In DNA form, the CDR3 reads TGTGCCAGCAGCTACCTCGGTCCCGGGGACACCATATATTTT.

This clone came up a few times. The genes are TRBV3-1 (or the pseudogene TRBV3-2) and TRBJ2-5, with TRBD1 matching over 8 bases. The CDR3 loop spans 13 amino acids. The ends lost 4 bases at V and 6 bases at J; junction bases unmatched: 4. CDR1 and CDR2 (germline): LGHDT, YNNKEL (reference sequence). As DNA, the CDR3 is TGTGCCAGCAGCCGTGACAGGGGAAAGACCCAGTACTTC. It is translated as CASSRDRGKTQYF.

This sequence joins TRBV5-1 and TRBJ2-2; 12 bases line up with TRBD2. CDR1 is SGHRS, CDR2 YFSETQ, per germline. V gave up 4 bases and J gave up 5 bases; unmatched junction bases: 3. The CDR3 length is 15 residues. CDR3 DNA: TGCGCCAGCAGCATTGGACTAGCGGGGACCGGGGAGCTGTTTTTT. Translating it yields CASSIGLAGTGELFF.

V gene TRBV28 combines with J gene TRBJ1-5; 9 positions agree with TRBD1. The CDR3 consists of 16 residues. V lost 3 bases and J lost 1; bases outside the gene matches: 4. Germline lookup yields CDR1 MDHEN and CDR2 SYDVKM. The CDR3 sequence: CASSLLGTGSNQPQHF. Here the CDR3 DNA reads TGTGCCAGCAGTTTGTTGGGGACAGGGAGCAATCAGCCCCAGCATTTT.

V and J are TRBV5-4 and TRBJ1-1, with a weak D call TRBD1 (5 bases). The CDR3 is 16 residues long. Germline V gene data show CDR1 as SGHNT and CDR2 as YYREEE (reference sequence). Trimming cost V 4 bases and J 7 bases, with 23 bases left between them. This chain's CDR3 is CASSQGPGRGLGEAFF. The CDR3 DNA follows: TGTGCCAGCAGCCAGGGACCGGGACGGGGGTTGGGTGAAGCTTTCTTT.

The chain couples TRBV13 to TRBJ2-5, with D possibly being TRBD1 or TRBD2 (5 bases each). Trimming pared 5 bases from V and 5 bases from J, leaving 12 bases between. This CDR3 spans 13 amino acids. CDR1 is PRHDT, CDR2 FYEKMQ, per germline (reference sequence). The CDR3 here is CASSGGNGETQYF. Written as DNA, the CDR3 is TGTGCCAGCAGCGGGGGTAATGGGGAGACCCAGTACTTC.

The chain recombines TRBV5-1 with TRBJ2-7; the match to TRBD2 covers 11 bases. The CDR3 length is 14 residues. CDR1 is SGHRS, CDR2 YFSETQ, per germline. V lost 4 bases, J lost 4 bases, and 4 bases stayed unmatched. CDR3 protein: CASSLSGGVYEQYF. CDR3 nucleotides: TGCGCCAGCAGCCTTAGCGGGGGGGTATACGAGCAGTACTTC.

The chain uses TRBV14 and TRBJ2-1; 7 bases agree with TRBD2. CDR3 length equals 16 residues. V dropped 3 bases and J dropped 5; count of bases not matched to a gene: 10. Germline V gene data show CDR1 as SGHDN and CDR2 as FVKESK. The CDR3: CASSQYPGTKHNEQFF. DNA of the CDR3: TGTGCCAGCAGCCAGTATCCCGGGACTAAGCACAATGAGCAGTTCTTC.

The genes are TRBV7-2 and TRBJ2-7; D remains ambiguous. Germline CDR1 reads SGHTA; CDR2 reads FQGNSA. The CDR3 is made up of 13 amino acids. V was shortened by 5 bases and J by 3 bases, with 11 bases between the two germline ends. CDR3 in DNA: TGTGCCAGCAGCCGCGACAAAAACTACGAGCAGTACTTC. Its protein product is CASSRDKNYEQYF.